The sequence of this TCR beta chain was determined in a study of blood T cell repertoires in COVID-19. Across the whole study: Samples came from the United States, Italy and Spain, spanning acute and convalescent COVID-19. Sources were T cells, B-cell-depleted T cells, or PBMCs; the material itself was cDNA or gDNA.

Trimming took 2 bases from V and 5 from J, leaving 12 bases between them. The length of the CDR3 is 15 residues. CDR1 and CDR2 (germline): LNHDA, SQIVND (reference sequence). The data were produced by immunoSEQ multiplex PCR, yet TCRdb's version contains in-frame clones alone and is incomplete. This sample has tens of thousands of clones, with 80% to 90% found just once. Sequenced material: peripheral blood. The chain uses TRBV19 and TRBJ2-2; perhaps TRBD1 as D (5 bases). This receptor was obtained from a woman in her seventies with acute or convalescent COVID-19. The CDR3 loop reads CASSIQATVTGELFF. The CDR3 bases are TGTGCCAGTAGTATACAAGCGACAGTAACCGGGGAGCTGTTTTTT.